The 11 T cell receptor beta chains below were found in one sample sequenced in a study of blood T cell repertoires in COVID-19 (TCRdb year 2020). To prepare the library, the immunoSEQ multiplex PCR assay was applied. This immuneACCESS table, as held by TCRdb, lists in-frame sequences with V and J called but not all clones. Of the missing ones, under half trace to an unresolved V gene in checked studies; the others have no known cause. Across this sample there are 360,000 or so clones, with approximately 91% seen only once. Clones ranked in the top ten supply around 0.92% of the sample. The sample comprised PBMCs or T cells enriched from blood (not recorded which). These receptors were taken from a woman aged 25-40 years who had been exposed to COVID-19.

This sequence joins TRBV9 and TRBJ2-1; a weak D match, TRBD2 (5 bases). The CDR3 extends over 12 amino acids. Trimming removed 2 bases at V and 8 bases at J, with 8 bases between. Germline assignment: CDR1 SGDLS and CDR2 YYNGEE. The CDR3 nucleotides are TGTGCCAGCAGCGTCTCCGGGGATGAGCAGTTCTTC. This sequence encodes CASSVSGDEQFF.

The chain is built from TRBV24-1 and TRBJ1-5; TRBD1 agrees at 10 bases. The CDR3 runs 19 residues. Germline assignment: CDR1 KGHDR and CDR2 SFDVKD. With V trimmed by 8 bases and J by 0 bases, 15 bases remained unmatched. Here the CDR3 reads CATMRMGQGCRNSNQPQHF. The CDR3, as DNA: TGTGCCACCATGCGAATGGGACAGGGGTGTCGTAATAGCAATCAGCCCCAGCATTTT.

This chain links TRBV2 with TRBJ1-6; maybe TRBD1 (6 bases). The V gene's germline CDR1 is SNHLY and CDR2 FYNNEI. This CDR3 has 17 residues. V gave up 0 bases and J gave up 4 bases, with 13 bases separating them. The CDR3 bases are TGTGCCAGCAGTGAAGCGCTAGGGACACTTTATAATTCACCCCTCCACTTT. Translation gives CASSEALGTLYNSPLHF. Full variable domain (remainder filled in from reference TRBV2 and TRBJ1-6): EPEVTQTPSHQVTQMGQEVILRCVPISNHLYFYWYRQILGQKVEFLVSFYNNEISEKSEIFDDQFSVERPDGSNFTLKIRSTKLEDSAMYFCASSEALGTLYNSPLHFGNGTRLTVT.

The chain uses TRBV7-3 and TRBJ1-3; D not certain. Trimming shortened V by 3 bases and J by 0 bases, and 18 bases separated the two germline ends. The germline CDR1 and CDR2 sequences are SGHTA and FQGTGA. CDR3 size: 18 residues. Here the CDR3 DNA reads TGTGCCAGCAGCTTCTCGCATCGTTGCATGAGCTCTGGAAACACCATATATTTT. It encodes CASSFSHRCMSSGNTIYF.

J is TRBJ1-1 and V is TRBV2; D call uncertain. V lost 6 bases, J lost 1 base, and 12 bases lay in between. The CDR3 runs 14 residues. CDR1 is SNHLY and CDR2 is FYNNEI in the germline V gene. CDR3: CASRKSPGNTEAFF. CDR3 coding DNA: TGTGCCAGCAGGAAATCTCCAGGGAACACTGAAGCTTTCTTT.

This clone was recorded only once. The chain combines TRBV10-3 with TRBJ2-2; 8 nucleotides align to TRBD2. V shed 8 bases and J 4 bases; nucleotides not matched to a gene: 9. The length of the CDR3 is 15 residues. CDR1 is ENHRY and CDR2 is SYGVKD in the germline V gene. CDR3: CAIQGSGSRTGELFF. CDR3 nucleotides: TGTGCCATCCAAGGGAGCGGGAGTCGCACCGGGGAGCTGTTTTTT.

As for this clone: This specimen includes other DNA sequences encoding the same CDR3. The CDR3 coding sequence is TGTGCCAGCAGCCTCGGAGGCGAGCAGTACTTC. Translated: CASSLGGEQYF. The rearrangement joins TRBV9 to TRBJ2-7; a possible D gene is TRBD2 (5 bases). V lost 4 bases to trimming and J lost 6 bases, with 8 bases between them. This CDR3 spans 11 amino acids. Per germline, CDR1 SGDLS and CDR2 YYNGEE.

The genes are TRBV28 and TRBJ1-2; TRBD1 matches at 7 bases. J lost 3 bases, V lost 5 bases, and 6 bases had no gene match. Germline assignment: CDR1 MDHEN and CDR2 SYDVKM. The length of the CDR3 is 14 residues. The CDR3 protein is CASSSKGADYGYTF. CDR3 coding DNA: TGTGCCAGCAGTAGCAAGGGGGCGGACTATGGCTACACCTTC.

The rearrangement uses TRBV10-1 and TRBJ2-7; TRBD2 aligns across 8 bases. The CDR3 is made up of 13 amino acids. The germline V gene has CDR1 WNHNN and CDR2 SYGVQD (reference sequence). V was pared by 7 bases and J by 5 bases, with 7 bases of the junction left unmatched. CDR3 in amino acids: CASKASGSNEQYF. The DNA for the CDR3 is TGCGCCAGCAAGGCGAGCGGGAGTAACGAGCAGTACTTC.

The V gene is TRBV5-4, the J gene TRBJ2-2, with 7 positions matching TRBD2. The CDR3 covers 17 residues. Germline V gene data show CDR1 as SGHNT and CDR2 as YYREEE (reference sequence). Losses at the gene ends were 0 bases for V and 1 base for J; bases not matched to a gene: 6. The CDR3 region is CASSLGASGLNTGELFF. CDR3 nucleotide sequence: TGTGCCAGCAGCTTGGGGGCTAGCGGACTGAACACCGGGGAGCTGTTTTTT.

CDR3 in amino acids: CASSLIGGRGADTQYF. CDR3 DNA sequence: TGCGCCAGCAGCTTGATTGGCGGGAGGGGCGCAGATACGCAGTATTTT. This sequence joins TRBV5-1 and TRBJ2-3; 9 bases agree with TRBD2. The CDR3 spans 16 residues. In germline, CDR1 is SGHRS, CDR2 YFSETQ. The ends lost 1 base at V and 4 bases at J; junction bases unmatched: 7.